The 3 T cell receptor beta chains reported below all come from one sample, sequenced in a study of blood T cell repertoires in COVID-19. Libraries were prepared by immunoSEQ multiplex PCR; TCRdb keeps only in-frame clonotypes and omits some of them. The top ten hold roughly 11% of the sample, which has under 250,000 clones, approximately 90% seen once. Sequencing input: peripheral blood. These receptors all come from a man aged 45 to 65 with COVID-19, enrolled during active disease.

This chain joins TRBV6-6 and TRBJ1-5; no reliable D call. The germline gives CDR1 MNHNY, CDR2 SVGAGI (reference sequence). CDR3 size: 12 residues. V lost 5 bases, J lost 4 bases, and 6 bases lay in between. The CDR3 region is CASSLQNQPQHF. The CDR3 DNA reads TGTGCCAGCAGTCTACAGAATCAGCCCCAGCATTTT.

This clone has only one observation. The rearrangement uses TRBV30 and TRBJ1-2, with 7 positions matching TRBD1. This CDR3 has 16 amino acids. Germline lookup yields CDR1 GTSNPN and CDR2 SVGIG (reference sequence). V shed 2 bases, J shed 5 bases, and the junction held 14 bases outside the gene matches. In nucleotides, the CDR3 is TGTGCCTGGAGTCCAGGAGGAGGGGGCGTTGGGTATGGCTACACCTTC. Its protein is CAWSPGGGGVGYGYTF.

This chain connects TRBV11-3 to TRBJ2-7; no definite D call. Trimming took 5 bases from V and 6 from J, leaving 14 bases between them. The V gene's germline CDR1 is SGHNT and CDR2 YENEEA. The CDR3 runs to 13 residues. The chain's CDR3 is CASSPTGSGEQYF. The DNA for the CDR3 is TGTGCCAGCAGCCCCACCGGTTCTGGCGAGCAGTACTTC.